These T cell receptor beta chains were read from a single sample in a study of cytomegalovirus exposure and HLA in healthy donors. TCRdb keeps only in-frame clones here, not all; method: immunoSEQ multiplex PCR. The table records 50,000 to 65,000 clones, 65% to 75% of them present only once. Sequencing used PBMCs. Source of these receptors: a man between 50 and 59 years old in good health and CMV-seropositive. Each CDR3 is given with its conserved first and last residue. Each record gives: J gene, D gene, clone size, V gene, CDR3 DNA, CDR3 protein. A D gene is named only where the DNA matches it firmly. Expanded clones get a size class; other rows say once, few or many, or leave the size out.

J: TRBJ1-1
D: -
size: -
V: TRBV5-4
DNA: TGTGCCAGCAGCTTTGAGAAAAACACTGAAGCTTTCTTT
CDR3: CASSFEKNTEAFF

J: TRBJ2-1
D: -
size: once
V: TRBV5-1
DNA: TGCGCCAGCAGAGAGAGGAATGAGCAGTTCTTC
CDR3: CASRERNEQFF

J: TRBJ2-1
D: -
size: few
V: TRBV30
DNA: TGTGCCTGGGGCCGTAATGAGCAGTTCTTC
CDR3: CAWGRNEQFF

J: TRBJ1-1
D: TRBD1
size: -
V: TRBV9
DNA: TGTGCCAGCAGCGTAGGATCCCTCGGGACAGGGATAACGGACACTGAAGCTTTCTTT
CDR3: CASSVGSLGTGITDTEAFF

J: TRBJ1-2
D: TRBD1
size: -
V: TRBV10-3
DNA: TGTGCCATCAGGACAGGGCGCGGCTACACCTTC
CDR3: CAIRTGRGYTF

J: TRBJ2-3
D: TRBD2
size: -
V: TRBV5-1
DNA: TGCGCCAGCAGCTTGGAACTAGCGGGCCCCACAGATACGCAGTATTTT
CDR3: CASSLELAGPTDTQYF

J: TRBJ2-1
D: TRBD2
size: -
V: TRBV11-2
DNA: TGTGCCAGCAGCCCGCAGAAATCGGGACTAGCGGGACATTACAATGAGCAGTTCTTC
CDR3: CASSPQKSGLAGHYNEQFF

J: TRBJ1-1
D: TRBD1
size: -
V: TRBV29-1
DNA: TGCAGCGTTGAAGGGGGGGGGACAGGGGGTCGTGAAGCTTTCTTT
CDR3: CSVEGGGTGGREAFF

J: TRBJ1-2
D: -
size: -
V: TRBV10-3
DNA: TGTGCCATCAGTGCGACAGCCTCACTCCTGGCTAACTATGGCTACACCTTC
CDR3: CAISATASLLANYGYTF

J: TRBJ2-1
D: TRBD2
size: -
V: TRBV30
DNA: TGTGCCTGGAGTGGGACCCATAGCGGGGGTCAGTACAATGAGCAGTTCTTC
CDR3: CAWSGTHSGGQYNEQFF

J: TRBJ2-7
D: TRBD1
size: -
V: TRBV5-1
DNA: TGCGCCAGCAGCAACCCAGGGGGCGGAGAGCAGTACTTC
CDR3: CASSNPGGGEQYF

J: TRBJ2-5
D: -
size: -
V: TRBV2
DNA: TGTGCCAGCAGTAAACAGAGGTCCCACGGGATGGAGACCCAGTACTTC
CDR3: CASSKQRSHGMETQYF

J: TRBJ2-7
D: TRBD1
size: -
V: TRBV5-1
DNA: TGCGCCAGCAGCTTGGAAGACAGGGCGAACGAGCAGTACTTC
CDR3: CASSLEDRANEQYF

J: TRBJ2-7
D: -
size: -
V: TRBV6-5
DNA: TGTGCCAGCAGTTACGACTCCGCCTACGGCGAGCAGTACTTC
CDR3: CASSYDSAYGEQYF

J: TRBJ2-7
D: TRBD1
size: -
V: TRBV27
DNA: TGTGCCAGCAGCCCTACTCAGGGGGCTGGCGAGCAGTACTTC
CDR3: CASSPTQGAGEQYF

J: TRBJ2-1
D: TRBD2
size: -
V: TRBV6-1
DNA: TGTGCCAGCCCCCCCCCTAGCGGCCTAGGGGCGCAGTTCTTC
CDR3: CASPPPSGLGAQFF

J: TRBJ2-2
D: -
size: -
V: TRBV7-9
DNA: TGTGCCAGCAGACAGACGAGCACCGGGGAGCTGTTTTTT
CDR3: CASRQTSTGELFF

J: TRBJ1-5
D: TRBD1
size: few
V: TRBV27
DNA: TGTGCCAGCAGTTCACTTGGGACAGGGGGTCAGCCCCAGCATTTT
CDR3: CASSSLGTGGQPQHF

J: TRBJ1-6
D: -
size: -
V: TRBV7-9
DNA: TGTGCCAGCAGCCTACGGACAGCTGTGGATTCACCCCTCCACTTT
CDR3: CASSLRTAVDSPLHF

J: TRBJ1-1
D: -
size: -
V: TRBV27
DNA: TGTGCCAGCAATCCGCGGCAGCGCGACACTGAAGCTTTCTTT
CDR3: CASNPRQRDTEAFF

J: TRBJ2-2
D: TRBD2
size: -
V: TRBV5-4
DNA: TGTGCCAGCAGTTCGGGACTAGCGGGAGGCGGGGAGCTGTTTTTT
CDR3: CASSSGLAGGGELFF

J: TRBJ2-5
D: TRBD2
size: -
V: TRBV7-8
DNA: TGTGCCAGCAGCCACCCTCCACTAGCGGGGGACCCCCAAGAGACCCAGTACTTC
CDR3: CASSHPPLAGDPQETQYF

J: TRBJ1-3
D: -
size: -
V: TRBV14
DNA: TGTGCCAGCAGCCATCGCCGGGACTCAAAGTCTGGAAACACCATATATTTT
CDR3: CASSHRRDSKSGNTIYF

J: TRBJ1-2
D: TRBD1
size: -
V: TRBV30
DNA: TGTGCCTGGAGTGTTCCAAGGACAGGGGGCTATGGCTACACCTTC
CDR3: CAWSVPRTGGYGYTF

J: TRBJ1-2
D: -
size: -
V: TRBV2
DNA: TGTGCCAGCAGTCTTTTTCTCCCGACGGCTTCAGGCGGCTACACCTTC
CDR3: CASSLFLPTASGGYTF

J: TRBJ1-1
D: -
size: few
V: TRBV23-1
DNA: TGCGCCAGCATCAGGGGCCCATTAGGGGACACTGAAGCTTTCTTT
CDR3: CASIRGPLGDTEAFF

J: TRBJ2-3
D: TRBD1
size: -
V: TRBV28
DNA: TGTGCCAGCAGTCTCCAGGGGGTATACACAGATACGCAGTATTTT
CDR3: CASSLQGVYTDTQYF

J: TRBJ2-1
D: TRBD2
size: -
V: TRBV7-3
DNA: TGTGCCAGCAGCTTTAGCGGGAATCGATACAATGAGCAGTTCTTC
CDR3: CASSFSGNRYNEQFF

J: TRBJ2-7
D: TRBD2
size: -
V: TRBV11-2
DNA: TGTGCCAGCAGCTTACCCCAGGGCCCGGGAGGGTCCTACGAGCAGTACTTC
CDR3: CASSLPQGPGGSYEQYF

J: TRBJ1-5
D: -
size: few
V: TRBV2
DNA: TGTGCCAGCAGTTTAAGACTGGGGGCAAATCAGCCCCAGCATTTT
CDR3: CASSLRLGANQPQHF

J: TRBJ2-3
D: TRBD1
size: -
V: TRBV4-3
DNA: TGCGCCAGCAGCTTTCGGGACAGCAGCACAGATACGCAGTATTTT
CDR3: CASSFRDSSTDTQYF

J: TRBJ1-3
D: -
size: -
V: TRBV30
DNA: TGTGCCTGGAGTGTACGGCCGACTACCTCTGGAAACACCATATATTTT
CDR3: CAWSVRPTTSGNTIYF

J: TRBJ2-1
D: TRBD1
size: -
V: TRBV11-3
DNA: TGTGCCAGCAGTCGCAGAGGGACAGGGGTAGGGAATGAGCAGTTCTTC
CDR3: CASSRRGTGVGNEQFF

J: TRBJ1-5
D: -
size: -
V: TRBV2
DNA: TGTGCCAGCGGGCAGGGTGGTATCCAGCCCCAGCATTTT
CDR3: CASGQGGIQPQHF

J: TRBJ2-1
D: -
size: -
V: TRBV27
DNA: TGTGCCAGCAGCTACCAGGGATACTCCTACAATGAGCAGTTCTTC
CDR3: CASSYQGYSYNEQFF

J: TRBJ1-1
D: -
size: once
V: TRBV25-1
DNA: TGTGCCAGCAGTGGCTTCACGGGCACTGAAGCTTTCTTT
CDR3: CASSGFTGTEAFF

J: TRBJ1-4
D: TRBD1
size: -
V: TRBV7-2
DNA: TGTGCCAGCAGCCAGACCGGGACAGGAATTGAAAAACTGTTTTTT
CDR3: CASSQTGTGIEKLFF